This entry lists 32 T cell receptor beta chains sequenced from one sample in a study of PD-1 blockade in classical Hodgkin lymphoma. Measured with immunoSEQ multiplex PCR; TCRdb has only the in-frame clones, and not every one. Found here are 21,000 or so clones, about four fifths of them singletons; the top ten hold roughly a sixth. Brentuximab vedotin exposure varied among the patients, all of whom had relapsed after autologous stem cell transplantation. Here the sequenced sample was peripheral blood mononuclear cells (PBMCs), taken before the second cycle of nivolumab. The receptors were gathered from a human donor with classical Hodgkin lymphoma.

The genes are TRBV2 and TRBJ1-2; maybe TRBD1 (6 bases). The CDR3 loop spans 13 amino acids. V was cut by 8 bases and J by 2 bases, with 12 bases left in between. Germline assignment: CDR1 SNHLY and CDR2 FYNNEI. The CDR3 is CASETGPNYGYTF. CDR3 sequence (DNA): TGTGCCAGCGAAACAGGGCCGAACTATGGCTACACCTTC.

The gene calls are TRBV5-1 and TRBJ2-2; no clear D. The CDR3 totals 15 residues. Germline V CDR1 and CDR2: SGHRS, YFSETQ. Trimming removed 1 base at V and 0 bases at J, with 7 bases between. DNA of the CDR3: TGCGCCAGCAGCTTGCTTGCAACGAACACCGGGGAGCTGTTTTTT. This codes for CASSLLATNTGELFF.

This clone appeared a few times. The chain joins TRBV27 to TRBJ2-5, with D tentatively TRBD1 (6 bases). This CDR3 comprises 14 residues. Germline V gene data show CDR1 as MNHEY and CDR2 as SMNVEV (reference sequence). Trimming shortened V by 3 bases and J by 0 bases, and 8 bases separated the two germline ends. This chain's CDR3 is CASSFQGYQETQYF. The CDR3 DNA sequence: TGTGCCAGCAGTTTCCAGGGGTACCAAGAGACCCAGTACTTC.

This chain uses TRBV2 with TRBJ1-5; D not resolved. The CDR3 has 15 residues. In germline, CDR1 is SNHLY, CDR2 FYNNEI. V was shortened by 2 bases and J by 0 bases, with 8 bases between the two germline ends. Here the CDR3 reads CASSEQRNSNQPQHF. DNA of the CDR3: TGTGCCAGCAGTGAACAGCGAAATAGCAATCAGCCCCAGCATTTT.

Only one count was recorded for this clone. V gene TRBV21-1 combines with J gene TRBJ2-2; whether TRBD2, the table's D call, matches the DNA was not checked. TRBV21-1 is described as a pseudogene. The CDR3 consists of 19 residues. The CDR3 sequence: CASSLTSGCGDENTGELFF. CDR3 bases: TGTGCCAGCAGCCTCACGTCGGGGTGCGGGGACGAAAACACCGGGGAGCTGTTTTTT.

CDR3 protein: CSVGRTDTYNEQFF. The CDR3 DNA reads as TGCAGCGTTGGGCGGACTGATACCTACAATGAGCAGTTCTTC. This sequence joins TRBV29-1 and TRBJ2-1, with D possibly TRBD2 on 5 matching bases. CDR3 size: 14 residues. Germline V gives CDR1 SQVTM, CDR2 ANQGSEA. Trimming took off 4 bases at V and 2 bases at J, with 12 bases between the two ends.

The V call is TRBV4-1, the J call TRBJ2-7; 9 nucleotides line up with TRBD1. V lost 0 bases, J lost 0 bases, and 3 bases stayed unmatched. Germline V CDR1 and CDR2: MGHRA, YSYEKL. This CDR3 region has 16 residues. The CDR3: CASSQETGGYSYEQYF. In nucleotides, the CDR3 is TGCGCCAGCAGCCAAGAGACAGGGGGATACTCCTACGAGCAGTACTTC.

The V and J genes are TRBV5-1 and TRBJ2-4; the match to TRBD1 covers 9 bases. The germline gives CDR1 SGHRS, CDR2 YFSETQ. V trimming: 4 bases; J trimming: 0 bases; junction bases outside the gene matches: 14. The CDR3 is 19 amino acids. The CDR3 is CASSLTTGTGMLAKNIQYF. The CDR3, as DNA: TGCGCCAGCAGCCTTACAACCGGGACAGGGATGTTAGCCAAAAACATTCAGTACTTC.

This chain uses TRBV6-5 with TRBJ1-2; unclear D gene. Trimming stripped 5 bases from V and 2 bases from J, with 9 bases between. Per germline, CDR1 MNHEY and CDR2 SVGAGI. The CDR3 totals 13 residues. Here the CDR3 DNA reads TGTGCCAGCAGTATCCGGGAGAACTATGGCTACACCTTC. Translating gives CASSIRENYGYTF.

The chain's CDR3 is CASSLGALQTQTQQFF. CDR3 coding DNA: TGTGCCAGCAGCTTAGGGGCTTTGCAAACTCAAACTCAGCAGTTCTTC. This chain joins TRBV7-2 and TRBJ2-1; D is undetermined. V lost 1 base and J 11 bases, leaving 21 bases between the germline ends. Per germline, CDR1 SGHTA and CDR2 FQGNSA. The CDR3 runs 16 residues.

The chain uses TRBV5-6 and TRBJ1-1, with D uncertain. Between the trimmed V and J ends, which lost 0 bases and 1 base, there was a span of 10 bases. Germline V gene data show CDR1 as SGHDT and CDR2 as YYEEEE. The CDR3 length is 15 residues. The CDR3 DNA is TGTGCCAGCAGCTTGGACTCACCGTCGAACACTGAAGCTTTCTTT. This codes for CASSLDSPSNTEAFF.

CDR3: CASSKPQGAAETQYF. The CDR3 nucleotides are TGTGCCAGCAGCAAGCCACAGGGGGCGGCGGAGACCCAGTACTTC. The V call is TRBV21-1, the J call TRBJ2-5; TRBD1, the D gene given by the table, was not confirmed from the DNA. TRBV21-1 is a pseudogene segment. The CDR3 sequence is 15 residues long.

CDR3 loop: CASSLPMTELQETQYF. CDR3 nucleotide sequence: TGTGCCAGCAGCTTACCAATGACTGAATTACAAGAGACCCAGTACTTC. The V and J genes are TRBV7-9 and TRBJ2-5; no clear D. The CDR3 consists of 16 residues. CDR1 is SEHNR and CDR2 is FQNEAQ in the germline V gene (reference sequence). V was pared by 2 bases and J by 2 bases, with 15 bases between.

The V and J genes are TRBV6-1 and TRBJ1-2; D unclear. CDR1 is MNHNS and CDR2 is SASEGT in the germline V gene. This CDR3 contains 14 residues. Trimming left V 0 bases short and J 5 bases short, with 10 bases between. This CDR3 is CASSEAWVGYGYTF. The CDR3, as DNA: TGTGCCAGCAGTGAAGCGTGGGTGGGATATGGCTACACCTTC.

This clone was detected only a few times. V and J are TRBV18 and TRBJ2-7; 12 nucleotides match TRBD2. There are 15 residues in the CDR3. Germline lookup yields CDR1 KGHSH and CDR2 LQKENI. Trimming at V came to 4 bases and at J to 2 bases, leaving 3 bases not matched to a gene. The CDR3 nucleotides are TGTGCCAGCTCACTGGGACTAGCGGGCCCCTACGAGCAGTACTTC. Its protein product is CASSLGLAGPYEQYF.

The rearrangement joins TRBV6-6 to TRBJ2-2, with 8 bases aligning to TRBD1. Germline CDR1 MNHNY, CDR2 SVGAGI (reference sequence). Germline trimming cut 8 bases from V and 5 bases from J; bases unmatched to any gene: 10. This CDR3 is 15 amino acids long. The CDR3 sequence: CASRGQGAWTGELFF. CDR3 DNA sequence: TGTGCCAGCCGTGGCCAGGGGGCTTGGACCGGGGAGCTGTTTTTT.

This sequence joins TRBV28 and TRBJ1-2; D unresolved. The CDR3 has 13 residues. Trimming removed 6 bases at V and 0 bases at J, with 8 bases between. The V gene's germline CDR1 is MDHEN and CDR2 SYDVKM. This CDR3 is CASSAVTNYGYTF. For the CDR3, the DNA is TGTGCCAGCAGCGCAGTAACTAACTATGGCTACACCTTC.

The chain combines TRBV4-1 with TRBJ2-2, with 7 positions matching TRBD1. This CDR3 has 14 amino acids. Per the germline V gene, CDR1 is MGHRA and CDR2 is YSYEKL. Losses at the gene ends were 5 bases for V and 2 bases for J; bases not matched to a gene: 2. CDR3 nucleotides: TGCGCCAGCAGCAGGGACAGAAACACCGGGGAGCTGTTTTTT. It codes for CASSRDRNTGELFF.

This sequence joins TRBV6-4 and TRBJ2-3, with 7 bases aligning to TRBD2. The J segment lost 2 bases and the V segment lost 5 bases, leaving 10 bases of the junction unmatched. The germline gives CDR1 MRHNA, CDR2 SNTAGT. CDR3 length: 16 amino acids. CDR3 DNA: TGTGCCAGCAGTCGGGGACTATCCAATCCCACAGATACGCAGTATTTT. Encoded protein: CASSRGLSNPTDTQYF.

The chain employs TRBV5-5 and TRBJ1-2, with D maybe TRBD1 (6 bases). The germline gives CDR1 SGHKS, CDR2 YYEKEE (reference sequence). The CDR3 extends over 13 amino acids. Trimming removed 4 bases from V and 8 bases from J, with 15 bases in between. CDR3 sequence: CASSPGGRGGYTF. The CDR3 DNA sequence: TGTGCCAGCAGCCCCGGGGGGCGCGGCGGCTACACCTTC.

This clone was seen a few times. The rearrangement joins TRBV2 to TRBJ1-4; 10 nucleotides match TRBD1. The CDR3 is made up of 15 amino acids. V lost 3 bases and J lost 10; bases outside the gene matches: 8. In germline, CDR1 is SNHLY, CDR2 FYNNEI. This chain's CDR3 is CASSDGWDRGTKLFF. Written as DNA, the CDR3 is TGTGCCAGCAGTGATGGTTGGGACAGGGGAACAAAACTGTTTTTT.

This chain links TRBV5-4 with TRBJ2-3; 14 bases fit TRBD2. J lost 2 bases, V lost 4 bases, and 9 bases had no gene match. Germline-derived CDR1 and CDR2 are SGHNT and YYREEE (reference sequence). There are 18 residues in the CDR3. The CDR3 region is CASSPGTSGSKYTDTQYF. The CDR3 coding sequence is TGTGCCAGCAGCCCCGGGACTAGCGGGAGTAAATACACAGATACGCAGTATTTT.

CDR3 nucleotides: TGTGCCAGCAGCTTGATTACAGGGGGGACCACTGAAGCTTTCTTT. Its translation is CASSLITGGTTEAFF. The rearrangement joins TRBV5-4 to TRBJ1-1; 8 nucleotides agree with TRBD1. Germline V gives CDR1 SGHNT, CDR2 YYREEE (reference sequence). The J segment lost 4 bases and the V segment lost 1 base, leaving 6 bases of the junction unmatched. This CDR3 has 15 amino acids.

V and J are TRBV6-1 and TRBJ1-4; possibly TRBD1 for D (6 bases). Trimming took 8 bases from V and 8 from J, leaving 18 bases between them. The CDR3 is 14 amino acids. Germline loops: CDR1 MNHNS, CDR2 SASEGT. The DNA of the CDR3 is TGTGCCAGCGGATACAGGGAAGTAAACGAAAAACTGTTTTTT. Encoded protein: CASGYREVNEKLFF.

The V call is TRBV4-3, the J call TRBJ2-5; TRBD2 aligns across 7 bases. This CDR3 region has 15 residues. Trimming at V came to 1 base and at J to 2 bases, leaving 4 bases not matched to a gene. Germline CDR1 and CDR2: LGHNA and YSLEER. Here the CDR3 reads CASSQGDYTQETQYF. The CDR3 bases are TGCGCCAGCAGCCAAGGGGACTATACGCAAGAGACCCAGTACTTC.

This clone was found a few times. The rearrangement joins TRBV7-9 to TRBJ1-2; 7 bases fit TRBD1. The V and J ends lost 5 bases and 0 bases, in that order; junction bases with no gene match: 6. This CDR3 has 15 amino acids. Germline-derived CDR1 and CDR2 are SEHNR and FQNEAQ (reference sequence). CDR3 DNA: TGTGCCAGCAGCCCGCGGGACAGAGCTAACTATGGCTACACCTTC. Translating it yields CASSPRDRANYGYTF.

In DNA, the CDR3 is TGTGCCAGCAGCTTAGGTGGCAGGGGACCCGGGGAGCTGTTTTTT. It specifies CASSLGGRGPGELFF. The chain links TRBV13 to TRBJ2-2; tentative D call: TRBD1 (6 bases). Trimming shortened V by 0 bases and J by 6 bases, and 11 bases separated the two germline ends. This CDR3 has 15 amino acids. CDR1 is PRHDT, CDR2 FYEKMQ, per germline (reference sequence).

This sequence joins TRBV12-5 and TRBJ2-3, with 10 bases aligning to TRBD1. CDR3 size: 16 residues. J lost 5 bases, V lost 6 bases, and 11 bases had no gene match. Per germline, CDR1 LGHNT and CDR2 FRNRAP. CDR3 bases: TGTGCTAGTGGCACACCCGGGACAGGGGTGGAAGATACGCAGTATTTT. It yields the protein CASGTPGTGVEDTQYF.

The chain couples TRBV11-2 to TRBJ1-5, with D perhaps matching TRBD1 (5 bases). The germline gives CDR1 SGHAT, CDR2 FQNNGV. The CDR3 has 15 amino acids. Trimming removed 2 bases from V and 3 bases from J, with 11 bases in between. In DNA form, the CDR3 reads TGTGCCAGCAGCTTAAATAGACAGATCAATCAGCCCCAGCATTTT. It translates to CASSLNRQINQPQHF.

Only a few counts were recorded for this clone. CDR3 nucleotides: TGTGCCAGCAGCTTAGCGCGGGGTTTTTCCGTAACAATCAATGAAAAACTGTTTTTT. Amino acids: CASSLARGFSVTINEKLFF. The chain carries TRBV11-2 and TRBJ1-4; D ambiguous. The CDR3 is 19 residues long. The V gene's germline CDR1 is SGHAT and CDR2 FQNNGV. Trimming shortened V by 1 base and J by 5 bases, and 23 bases separated the two germline ends.

The rearrangement joins TRBV25-1 to TRBJ2-2; the D call may be TRBD1 or TRBD2 (5 bases each). The germline V and J ends were trimmed by 1 base and 5 bases, with 17 bases remaining between them. The CDR3 has 17 amino acids. Germline V gene lookup returns CDR1 MGHDK and CDR2 SYGVNS. The chain's CDR3 is CASSEWGNSEGTGELFF. Written as DNA, the CDR3 is TGTGCCAGCAGTGAATGGGGGAATAGCGAAGGTACCGGGGAGCTGTTTTTT.

V and J are TRBV10-1 and TRBJ1-3; D not certain. CDR1 WNHNN and CDR2 SYGVQD come from the germline V gene (reference sequence). The CDR3 length is 15 residues. Between the trimmed V and J ends, which lost 3 bases and 1 base, there was a span of 10 bases. CDR3 residues: CASSDGSSSGNTIYF. As DNA, the CDR3 is TGCGCCAGCAGTGATGGGAGTTCGTCTGGAAACACCATATATTTT.